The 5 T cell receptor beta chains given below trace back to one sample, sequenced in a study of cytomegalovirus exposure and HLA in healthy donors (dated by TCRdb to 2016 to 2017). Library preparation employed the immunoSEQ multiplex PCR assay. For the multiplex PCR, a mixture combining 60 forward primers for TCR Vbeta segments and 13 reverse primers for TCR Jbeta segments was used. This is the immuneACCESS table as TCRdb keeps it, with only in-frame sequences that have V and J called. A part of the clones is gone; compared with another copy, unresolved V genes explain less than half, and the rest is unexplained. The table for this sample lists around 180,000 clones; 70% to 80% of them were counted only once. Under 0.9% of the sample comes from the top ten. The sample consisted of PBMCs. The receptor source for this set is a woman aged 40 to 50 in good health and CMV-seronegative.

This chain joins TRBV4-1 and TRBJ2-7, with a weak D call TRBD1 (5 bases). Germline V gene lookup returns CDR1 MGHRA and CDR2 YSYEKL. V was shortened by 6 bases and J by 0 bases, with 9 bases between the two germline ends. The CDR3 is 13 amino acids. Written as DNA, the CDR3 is TGCGCCAGCAGATCGACAGACTCCTACGAGCAGTACTTC. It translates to CASRSTDSYEQYF.

The CDR3 sequence: CAISGSGTGNEQFF. The CDR3 DNA follows: TGTGCCATCAGTGGGTCCGGGACAGGGAATGAGCAGTTCTTC. The rearrangement uses TRBV10-3 and TRBJ2-1, with TRBD1 identical over 9 bases. Trimming cost V 4 bases and J 7 bases; bases outside gene matches: 5. The germline CDR1 and CDR2 sequences are ENHRY and SYGVKD. The CDR3 loop spans 14 amino acids.

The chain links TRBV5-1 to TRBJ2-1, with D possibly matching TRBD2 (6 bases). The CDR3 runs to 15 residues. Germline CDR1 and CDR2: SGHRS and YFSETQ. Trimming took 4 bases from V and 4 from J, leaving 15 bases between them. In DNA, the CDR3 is TGCGCCAGCAGCCGCTACAGGAGGGCGTACAATGAGCAGTTCTTC. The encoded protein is CASSRYRRAYNEQFF.

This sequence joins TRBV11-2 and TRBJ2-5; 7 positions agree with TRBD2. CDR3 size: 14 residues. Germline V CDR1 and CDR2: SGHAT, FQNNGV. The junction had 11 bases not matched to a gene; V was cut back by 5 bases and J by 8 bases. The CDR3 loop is CASSLWGGAQTQYF. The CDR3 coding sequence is TGTGCCAGCAGCCTGTGGGGGGGTGCACAAACCCAGTACTTC.

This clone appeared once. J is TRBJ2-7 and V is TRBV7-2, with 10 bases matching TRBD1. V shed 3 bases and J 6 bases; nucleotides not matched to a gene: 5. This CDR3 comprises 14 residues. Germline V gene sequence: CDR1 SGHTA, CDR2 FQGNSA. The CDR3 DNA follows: TGTGCCAGCAGCTTGGTGGGACAGGGGCTCGAGCAGTACTTC. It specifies CASSLVGQGLEQYF.